This section outlines one T cell receptor beta chain sequence together with its context. This entry is derived from a study of brain metastases from non-small cell lung cancer. Trimming cost V 4 bases and J 0 bases; bases outside gene matches: 16. This CDR3 is built from 19 residues. Germline loops: CDR1 SGHDT, CDR2 YYEEEE. TCRdb keeps only in-frame clones here, not all; method: immunoSEQ multiplex PCR. The sample includes 700 to 950 clones, 94% seen only once; the top ten take roughly 5%. This chain connects TRBV5-6 to TRBJ2-4, with TRBD2 identical over 7 bases. Sequences were obtained from tumor-adjacent normal tissue. This TCR derives from a donor at least 40 years old with non-small cell lung cancer. This chain's CDR3 is CASSRGGSGADLAKNIQYF. The CDR3 DNA reads TGTGCCAGCAGCCGCGGAGGAAGCGGGGCGGATCTAGCCAAAAACATTCAGTACTTC.